This entry concerns a single TCR beta chain. Its cognate antigen is unknown. This specimen comes from a study of identifying expanded T cells in peripheral blood. General study findings and limits: Over two and four weeks, about 15 and 19 clones changed, versus approximately 1.1 between replicates. Across healthy donors, higher total template counts meant significantly greater approximately 2-week count variance.

The CDR3 runs to 14 residues. Germline-derived CDR1 and CDR2 are LNHNV and YYDKDF (reference sequence). The V gene lost 0 bases and the J gene lost 3 bases, with 9 bases spanning the gap. This table comes from immunoSEQ multiplex PCR, and its TCRdb copy is limited to in-frame clones, with some not included. Counted here are about 97,000 clones, more than 70% occurring once; the ten biggest clones make up around 14%. During the collection period, no donor immune events like infections were recorded. The chain combines TRBV15 with TRBJ2-7; TRBD1 might be the D (5 bases). Sample: blood. This clonotype was obtained from a person aged 18 to 70 in good health. CDR3 DNA: TGTGCCACCAGCAGAGAGATCAGGGACTACGAGCAGTACTTC. Protein: CATSREIRDYEQYF.